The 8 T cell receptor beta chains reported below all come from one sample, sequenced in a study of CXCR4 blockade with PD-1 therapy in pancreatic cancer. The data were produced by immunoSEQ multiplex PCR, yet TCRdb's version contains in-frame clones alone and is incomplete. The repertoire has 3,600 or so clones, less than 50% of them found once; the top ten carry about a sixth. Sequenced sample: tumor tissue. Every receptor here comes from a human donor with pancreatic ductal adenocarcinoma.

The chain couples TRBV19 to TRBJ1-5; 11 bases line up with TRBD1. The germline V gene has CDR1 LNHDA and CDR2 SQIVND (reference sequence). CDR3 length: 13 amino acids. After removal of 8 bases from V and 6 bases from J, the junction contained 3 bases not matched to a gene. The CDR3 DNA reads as TGTGCCAGTGCCGGGACAGGGGGTCAGCCCCAGCATTTT. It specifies CASAGTGGQPQHF.

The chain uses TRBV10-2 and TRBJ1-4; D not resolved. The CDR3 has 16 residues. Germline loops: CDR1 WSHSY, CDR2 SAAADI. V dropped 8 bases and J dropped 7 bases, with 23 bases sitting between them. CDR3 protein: CASAERTAVKVEKLFF. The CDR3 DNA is TGCGCCAGCGCAGAACGGACCGCCGTTAAGGTTGAAAAACTGTTTTTT.

In nucleotides, the CDR3 is TGTGCTAGTGGTTTGGTGCCAGGGATTTCTGGCTACACCTTC. This encodes CASGLVPGISGYTF. The chain links TRBV12-5 to TRBJ1-2; maybe TRBD1 (5 bases). V was pared by 0 bases and J by 7 bases, with 12 bases between. The CDR3 extends over 14 amino acids. Germline CDR1 LGHNT, CDR2 FRNRAP.

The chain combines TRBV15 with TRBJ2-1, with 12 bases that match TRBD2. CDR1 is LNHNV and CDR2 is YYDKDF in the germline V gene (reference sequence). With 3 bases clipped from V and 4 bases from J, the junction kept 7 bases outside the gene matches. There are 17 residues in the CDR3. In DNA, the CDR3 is TGTGCCACCAGCAGGCGTACTAGCGGGGGGATATACAATGAGCAGTTCTTC. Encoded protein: CATSRRTSGGIYNEQFF.

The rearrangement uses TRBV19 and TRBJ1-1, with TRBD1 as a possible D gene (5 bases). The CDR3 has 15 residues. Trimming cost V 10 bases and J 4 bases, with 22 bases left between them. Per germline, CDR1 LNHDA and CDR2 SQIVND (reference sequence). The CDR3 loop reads CATSLGGSWSTEAFF. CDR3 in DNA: TGTGCCACATCCCTCGGGGGGTCTTGGAGCACTGAAGCTTTCTTT.

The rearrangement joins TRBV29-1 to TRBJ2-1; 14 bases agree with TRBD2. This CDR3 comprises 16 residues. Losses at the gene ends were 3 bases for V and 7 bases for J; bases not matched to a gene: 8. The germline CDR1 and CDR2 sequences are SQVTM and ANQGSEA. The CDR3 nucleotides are TGCAGCGTTGACCGACTAGCGGGGGGGCTCGGGAATGAGCAGTTCTTC. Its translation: CSVDRLAGGLGNEQFF.

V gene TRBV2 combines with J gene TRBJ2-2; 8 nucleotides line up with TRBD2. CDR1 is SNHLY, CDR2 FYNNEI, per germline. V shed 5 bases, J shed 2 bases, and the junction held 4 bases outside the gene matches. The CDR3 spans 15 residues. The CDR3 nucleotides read TGTGCCAGCAGTTCGGGAGGGCGCAACACCGGGGAGCTGTTTTTT. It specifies CASSSGGRNTGELFF.

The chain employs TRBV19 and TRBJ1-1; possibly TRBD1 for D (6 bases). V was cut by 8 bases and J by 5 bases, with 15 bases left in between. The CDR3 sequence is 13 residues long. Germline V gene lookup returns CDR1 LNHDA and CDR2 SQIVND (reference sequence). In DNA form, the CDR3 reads TGTGCCAGTTCTCAGGGGCTTCCGACTGAAGCTTTCTTT. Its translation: CASSQGLPTEAFF.